This TCR beta chain comes out of a study of vaccination effects on CD4 cells after COVID-19. V was trimmed by 1 base and J by 1 base, leaving 10 bases between them. Germline V gene lookup returns CDR1 KGHSH and CDR2 LQKENI. The CDR3 is 16 residues long. Profiled with immunoSEQ multiplex PCR; TCRdb holds only in-frame clones, not every one. The table has tens of thousands of clones, roughly 75% seen once. On this clone: The antigen remains unidentified.

With approximately 9 days of culture completed, CD4+ T cells were isolated. As their vaccination, participants received two doses of either BNT162b2 or mRNA-1273. The receptor was derived from a human donor who received a COVID-19 vaccine. Material: CD4+ T cells from PBMCs cultured without peptide, obtained after COVID-19 vaccination. This rearrangement joins TRBV18 to TRBJ2-2; a possible D gene is TRBD2 (6 bases). The CDR3 loop is CASSPRTGVNTGELFF. The CDR3 DNA is TGTGCCAGCTCACCACGTACGGGGGTGAACACCGGGGAGCTGTTTTTT.